A single sample gave rise to the 31 T cell receptor beta chains below, sequenced in a study of blood T cell repertoires in COVID-19. Sequencing was performed with immunoSEQ multiplex PCR; in TCRdb, only in-frame clones are kept and a portion is missing. This table has about 9,000 clones, 70% to 90% appearing once. The sequenced material came from peripheral blood. These receptors were collected from a human donor in a cohort sampled during active COVID-19.

This clone appeared once. The V call is TRBV3-1 (or the pseudogene TRBV3-2), the J call TRBJ2-5, with 10 positions matching TRBD2. The CDR3 length is 17 residues. Germline V CDR1 and CDR2: LGHDT, YNNKEL (reference sequence). With 4 bases clipped from V and 4 bases from J, the junction kept 12 bases outside the gene matches. The CDR3 reads CASSPTPSSGRIETQYF. DNA of the CDR3: TGTGCCAGCAGCCCGACACCCTCTAGCGGGAGAATAGAGACCCAGTACTTC.

The chain couples TRBV9 to TRBJ2-7, with 7 nucleotides matching TRBD2. The germline gives CDR1 SGDLS, CDR2 YYNGEE. This CDR3 is built from 16 residues. Losses at the gene ends were 3 bases for V and 6 bases for J; bases not matched to a gene: 15. The CDR3 nucleotides read TGTGCCAGCAGCGGAGGCACGGCGGGAGCCCAAGTCGAGCAGTACTTC. It is translated as CASSGGTAGAQVEQYF.

V and J are TRBV5-4 and TRBJ2-1, with 12 bases matching TRBD2. Trimming cost V 6 bases and J 1 base; bases outside gene matches: 8. There are 17 residues in the CDR3. CDR1 and CDR2 from the germline V gene are SGHNT and YYREEE (reference sequence). CDR3: CASTPWTSGISYNEQFF. CDR3 sequence (DNA): TGTGCCAGCACTCCATGGACTAGCGGGATATCCTACAATGAGCAGTTCTTC.

The CDR3 bases are TGTGCCAGCAGCCCCGGTGGTGAGCAGTTCTTC. This sequence encodes CASSPGGEQFF. This chain connects TRBV6-5 to TRBJ2-1, with D unclear. CDR3 size: 11 residues. Trimming took off 6 bases at V and 9 bases at J, with 9 bases between the two ends. CDR1 and CDR2 from the germline V gene are MNHEY and SVGAGI.

The chain employs TRBV19 and TRBJ2-5; TRBD2 agrees at 7 bases. In germline, CDR1 is LNHDA, CDR2 SQIVND (reference sequence). V trimming: 3 bases; J trimming: 3 bases; junction bases outside the gene matches: 7. The CDR3 totals 15 residues. The CDR3: CASSIFSGGEETQYF. Written as DNA, the CDR3 is TGTGCCAGTAGTATTTTCTCGGGGGGAGAAGAGACCCAGTACTTC. Using reference TRBV19 and TRBJ2-5 for the parts outside the CDR3, the full variable domain is DGGITQSPKYLFRKEGQNVTLSCEQNLNHDAMYWYRQDPGQGLRLIYYSQIVNDFQKGDIAEGYSVSREKKESFPLTVTSAQKNPTAFYLCASSIFSGGEETQYFGPGTRLLVL.

CDR3 bases: TGTGCCAGCAGCTCTGATAGCCCTAATGAAAAACTGTTTTTT. Protein: CASSSDSPNEKLFF. The chain is built from TRBV7-9 and TRBJ1-4; D gene ambiguous. Trimming cost V 4 bases and J 3 bases, with 9 bases left between them. The CDR3 is 14 amino acids. Germline V CDR1 and CDR2: SEHNR, FQNEAQ (reference sequence).

The rearrangement links TRBV7-8 to TRBJ1-3; TRBD1 agrees at 9 bases. Germline V CDR1 and CDR2: SGHVS, FQNEAQ. The CDR3 is 15 amino acids. The V segment lost 5 bases and the J segment 4 bases; nucleotides outside the gene matches: 6. CDR3 coding DNA: TGTGCCAGCAGCCCGGGACAGGGTGGGGGAAACACCATATATTTT. Translated, it gives CASSPGQGGGNTIYF. Drawing the rest from reference TRBV7-8 and TRBJ1-3, the complete variable domain is GAGVSQSPRYKVAKRGQDVALRCDPISGHVSLFWYQQALGQGPEFLTYFQNEAQLDKSGLPSDRFFAERPEGSVSTLKIQRTQQEDSAVYLCASSPGQGGGNTIYFGEGSWLTVV.

This CDR3 is CASKYQEGATNEKLFF. CDR3 in DNA: TGTGCCAGCAAGTACCAGGAGGGCGCAACTAATGAAAAACTGTTTTTT. The chain links TRBV27 to TRBJ1-4; D uncertain. Germline V CDR1 and CDR2: MNHEY, SMNVEV (reference sequence). V lost 7 bases and J 0 bases, leaving 15 bases between the germline ends. CDR3 length: 16 amino acids. The full variable domain, its missing parts supplied by reference TRBV27 and TRBJ1-4, is EAQVTQNPRYLITVTGKKLTVTCSQNMNHEYMSWYRQDPGLGLRQIYYSMNVEVTDKGDVPEGYKVSRKEKRNFPLILESPSPNQTSLYFCASKYQEGATNEKLFFGSGTQLSVL.

This chain joins TRBV28 and TRBJ2-3, with a weak D call TRBD2 (5 bases). Trimming shortened V by 3 bases and J by 2 bases, and 12 bases separated the two germline ends. Looked up from germline, CDR1 is MDHEN and CDR2 is SYDVKM. This CDR3 is built from 15 residues. CDR3 in DNA: TGTGCCAGCAGTTTGCGGAGGCGGACCACAGATACGCAGTATTTT. This codes for CASSLRRRTTDTQYF.

Points on this clone: The sample contains more than one DNA sequence encoding this CDR3. This chain uses TRBV12-3 or TRBV12-4 with TRBJ2-3; D gene uncertain. Trimming pared 3 bases from V and 4 bases from J, leaving 5 bases between. The CDR3 is 12 amino acids. In nucleotides, the CDR3 is TGTGCCAGCAGTTTCTTTCCAGATACGCAGTATTTT. Translated, it gives CASSFFPDTQYF.

CDR3 in amino acids: CASSLDRGENEKLFF. The CDR3 DNA sequence: TGTGCCAGCAGTTTGGACAGGGGGGAAAATGAAAAACTGTTTTTT. This chain connects TRBV2 to TRBJ1-4, with TRBD1 identical over 10 bases. This CDR3 spans 15 amino acids. V lost 5 bases, J lost 5 bases, and 5 bases stayed unmatched. Germline V gene lookup returns CDR1 SNHLY and CDR2 FYNNEI.

This chain links TRBV9 with TRBJ2-5; 7 bases are a match to TRBD2. From germline, CDR1 is SGDLS and CDR2 YYNGEE. V trimming: 0 bases; J trimming: 1 base; junction bases outside the gene matches: 6. The CDR3 runs to 16 residues. CDR3 sequence reads: CASSVAPLAAQETQYF. The CDR3 DNA sequence: TGTGCCAGCAGCGTAGCCCCCCTAGCGGCCCAAGAGACCCAGTACTTC.

This chain uses TRBV2 with TRBJ1-2; D is unresolved. Germline-derived CDR1 and CDR2 are SNHLY and FYNNEI. This CDR3 is built from 13 residues. V lost 8 bases and J 8 bases, leaving 18 bases between the germline ends. In DNA form, the CDR3 reads TGTGCCAGCGTTCCGGGTTTAGGAAGGGGCTACACCTTC. Residues: CASVPGLGRGYTF.

The chain uses TRBV18 and TRBJ2-3; the D gene is possibly TRBD2 (5 bases). Germline V gene lookup returns CDR1 KGHSH and CDR2 LQKENI. This CDR3 comprises 15 residues. The V gene lost 4 bases and the J gene lost 0 bases, with 11 bases spanning the gap. The CDR3 DNA is TGTGCCAGCTCACGGGGAGCAACTAGCACAGATACGCAGTATTTT. Amino acid sequence: CASSRGATSTDTQYF.

CDR3 bases: TGTGCCAGCAGCCCAGACGGTCCGAGCTCCTATAATTCACCCCTCCACTTT. It translates to CASSPDGPSSYNSPLHF. This chain connects TRBV4-2 to TRBJ1-6; D gene uncertain. Between the trimmed V and J ends, which lost 4 bases and 0 bases, there was a span of 13 bases. This CDR3 is 17 amino acids long. CDR1 and CDR2 (germline): LGHNA, YNFKEQ.

The chain couples TRBV27 to TRBJ2-1; TRBD1 might be the D (6 bases). Germline V gene sequence: CDR1 MNHEY, CDR2 SMNVEV (reference sequence). The CDR3 loop spans 13 amino acids. Trimming cost V 2 bases and J 9 bases, with 11 bases left between them. CDR3 sequence reads: CASSLQGWSEQFF. DNA for the CDR3: TGTGCCAGCAGTTTACAGGGGTGGAGTGAGCAGTTCTTC.

This rearrangement joins TRBV28 to TRBJ2-1, with 10 bases matching TRBD1. V was clipped by 3 bases and J by 6 bases; unmatched bases: 5. The CDR3 loop spans 15 amino acids. Per the germline V gene, CDR1 is MDHEN and CDR2 is SYDVKM. In DNA form, the CDR3 reads TGTGCCAGCAGTTTGTACCGGGACAGGGGCAATGAGCAGTTCTTC. Encoded protein: CASSLYRDRGNEQFF.

The chain uses TRBV6-5 and TRBJ2-7; the match to TRBD2 covers 8 bases. Germline CDR1 and CDR2: MNHEY and SVGAGI. The CDR3 is made up of 13 amino acids. After removal of 2 bases from V and 7 bases from J, the junction contained 4 bases not matched to a gene. CDR3 in DNA: TGTGCCAGCAGTTACGGTTCGGGGGGGGAGCAGTACTTC. As protein: CASSYGSGGEQYF.

The chain links TRBV11-2 to TRBJ2-7; 9 bases align to TRBD2. The CDR3 covers 16 residues. V lost 1 base and J lost 0; bases outside the gene matches: 4. The V gene's germline CDR1 is SGHAT and CDR2 FQNNGV. CDR3 DNA sequence: TGTGCCAGCAGCTTAGGACTAGCGGAGCACTCCTACGAGCAGTACTTC. Translation gives CASSLGLAEHSYEQYF.

The DNA for the CDR3 is TGTGCCAGCAGCGTAAATGTGGGTTCGGGCACCGGGGAGCTGTTTTTT. Protein sequence: CASSVNVGSGTGELFF. This chain joins TRBV7-9 and TRBJ2-2, with D unclear. The CDR3 runs 16 residues. V was pared by 5 bases and J by 4 bases, with 17 bases between. Germline CDR1 reads SEHNR; CDR2 reads FQNEAQ (reference sequence).

The gene calls are TRBV5-1 and TRBJ1-5, with TRBD1 identical over 8 bases. CDR3 length equals 15 residues. Per germline, CDR1 SGHRS and CDR2 YFSETQ. The trim removed 0 bases at V and 5 bases at J, leaving 4 bases unmatched. The CDR3 here is CASSLAGQGDQPQHF. The CDR3 DNA follows: TGCGCCAGCAGCTTGGCCGGACAGGGTGATCAGCCCCAGCATTTT.

The rearrangement uses TRBV7-2 and TRBJ2-1, with 10 bases aligning to TRBD2. Trimming took 6 bases from V and 3 from J; bases not matched to a gene: 5. There are 15 residues in the CDR3. Germline loops: CDR1 SGHTA, CDR2 FQGNSA. CDR3 loop: CASSSSGSDYNEQFF. CDR3 nucleotide sequence: TGTGCCAGCAGTTCTAGCGGGAGCGACTACAATGAGCAGTTCTTC.

The chain joins TRBV7-6 to TRBJ1-1; 7 bases fit TRBD1. Germline CDR1 is SGHVS and CDR2 is FNYEAQ. CDR3 size: 16 residues. V dropped 5 bases and J dropped 2; count of bases not matched to a gene: 11. The CDR3 here is CASSLGTATPNTEAFF. CDR3 DNA sequence: TGTGCCAGCAGCCTTGGGACAGCGACACCAAACACTGAAGCTTTCTTT.

This clone is medium-sized (0.01 to 0.1%). The chain links TRBV11-2 to TRBJ2-7, with D maybe TRBD2 (5 bases). Germline V gives CDR1 SGHAT, CDR2 FQNNGV. The CDR3 has 14 residues. The ends were cut back, 4 bases at V and 6 bases at J, with 16 bases in the middle. The chain's CDR3 is CASSSVGSVGEQYF. In DNA, the CDR3 is TGTGCCAGCAGCTCTGTGGGGAGTGTCGGCGAGCAGTACTTC.

Within the sample, this clone is medium-sized. The V gene is TRBV7-9, the J gene TRBJ2-1; no clear D gene. V was pared by 5 bases and J by 9 bases, with 8 bases between. The CDR3 is 11 residues long. From germline, CDR1 is SEHNR and CDR2 FQNEAQ (reference sequence). The CDR3, as DNA: TGTGCCAGCAGCGTCGTCGTTGAGCAGTTCTTC. Protein product: CASSVVVEQFF.

V gene TRBV27 combines with J gene TRBJ1-4; 7 bases fit TRBD1. CDR3 length equals 16 residues. Germline V lookup: CDR1 MNHEY, CDR2 SMNVEV (reference sequence). Trimming cost V 7 bases and J 0 bases; bases outside gene matches: 8. CDR3 in amino acids: CASKYQGGATNEKLFF. The CDR3, as DNA: TGTGCCAGCAAGTACCAGGGGGGCGCAACTAATGAAAAACTGTTTTTT.

The chain joins TRBV6-5 to TRBJ2-5; a weak D match, TRBD2 (5 bases). Germline V lookup: CDR1 MNHEY, CDR2 SVGAGI. CDR3 size: 14 residues. V dropped 8 bases and J dropped 7 bases, with 20 bases sitting between them. CDR3 amino acids: CASWPASGGGTQYF. The CDR3 nucleotides read TGTGCCAGCTGGCCGGCGTCAGGAGGAGGGACCCAGTACTTC.

This clone was counted a few times. As DNA, the CDR3 is TGTGCTAGTGGTTTGCCGCTAGCGGGTGTGCAGGGAGATACGCAGTATTTT. Residues: CASGLPLAGVQGDTQYF. V is TRBV12-5 and J is TRBJ2-3; 8 bases match TRBD2. V trimming: 2 bases; J trimming: 5 bases; junction bases outside the gene matches: 12. This CDR3 has 17 residues. Germline assignment: CDR1 LGHNT and CDR2 FRNRAP.

The J gene is TRBJ1-1, the V gene TRBV30, with D perhaps matching TRBD1 (6 bases). V was shortened by 3 bases and J by 7 bases, with 12 bases between the two germline ends. The CDR3 has 12 residues. From germline, CDR1 is GTSNPN and CDR2 SVGIG (reference sequence). CDR3 amino acids: CAWRETGVEAFF. CDR3 bases: TGTGCCTGGAGGGAGACAGGAGTTGAAGCTTTCTTT.

V is TRBV9 and J is TRBJ2-1; 11 bases line up with TRBD2. Germline trimming cut 3 bases from V and 6 bases from J; bases unmatched to any gene: 11. CDR3 length: 17 residues. Germline CDR1 reads SGDLS; CDR2 reads YYNGEE. The CDR3 reads CASSETSGSFPLNEQFF. The CDR3 DNA follows: TGTGCCAGCAGCGAAACTAGCGGGAGTTTTCCCCTCAATGAGCAGTTCTTC.

DNA for the CDR3: TGTGCCAGCAGTGAGGCGGGAGTTGAAACAGATACGCAGTATTTT. Protein product: CASSEAGVETDTQYF. This rearrangement joins TRBV2 to TRBJ2-3, with 7 bases lining up with TRBD2. From germline, CDR1 is SNHLY and CDR2 FYNNEI. This CDR3 comprises 15 residues. Losses at the gene ends were 3 bases for V and 3 bases for J; bases not matched to a gene: 6.